This T cell receptor beta chain appears in the sequencing data of a study of T-cell reconstitution after alpha-beta-depleted transplantation in children. This clonotype has a handful of counts. Its antigen is still unknown. Findings and caveats of the study: Alpha-beta T cells present about two months after transplant were reported to originate from several hundred expanded graft clones. Newly produced T cells mostly accounted for T-cell counts and diversity one year post-transplant. Diversity of TCRbeta at day 60 was high in some patients, arising from surviving recipient T cells and thymic progenitors.

Trimming left V 8 bases short and J 8 bases short, with 21 bases between. This CDR3 is 15 amino acids long. In germline, CDR1 is SNHLY, CDR2 FYNNEI. Molecular barcoding with unique molecular identifiers was used for the TCRbeta library. TCRdb ran MiXCR on the PCR reads and lists one entry per CDR3 protein. The data show roughly 180,000 distinct CDR3 sequences, over 8.5% seen once. The genes are TRBV2 and TRBJ1-4; weak D call: TRBD1 (5 bases). The source was PBMCs, collected before TCRalphabeta/CD19-depleted stem cell transplant. The TCR was taken from a boy aged 2-9 years with acute myeloid leukemia, due to receive a stem cell transplant. The CDR3 DNA sequence: TGTGCCAGCCCCGGAGGATACAGGAGGGGAGAAAAACTGTTTTTT. Its translation is CASPGGYRRGEKLFF.